The present entry profiles one TCR beta chain with its context. Sequencing used immunoSEQ multiplex PCR; TCRdb keeps in-frame clones, though not all of them. Of 150,000 to 190,000 clones in the sample, more than 75% were seen once. J lost 7 bases, V lost 6 bases, and 11 bases had no gene match. CDR1 is SQVTM and CDR2 is ANQGSEA in the germline V gene. The CDR3 consists of 13 residues. The record originates from a study of blood T cell repertoires in COVID-19. Study as a whole: Some COVID-19 samples were acute and others convalescent; all came from the United States, Italy and Spain.

V is TRBV29-1 and J is TRBJ1-1, with 7 bases lining up with TRBD1. This receptor was taken from a woman aged 60-75 years with COVID-19, enrolled during active disease. Sequenced: peripheral blood. The CDR3 sequence: CSVVQGPLGEAFF. The CDR3 bases are TGCAGCGTCGTACAGGGGCCCCTAGGTGAAGCTTTCTTT.